This entry lists 19 T cell receptor beta chains sequenced from one sample in a study of technical replicates of blood from a few donors. Profiling relied on immunoSEQ multiplex PCR, and the TCRdb table lists in-frame clones only, not all of them. The repertoire holds around 12,000 clones, with 92% as singletons. Sequences were obtained from PBMCs. The receptors stem from a human donor in good health.

The rearrangement links TRBV14 to TRBJ1-1; D gene ambiguous. Trimming shortened V by 0 bases and J by 0 bases, and 17 bases separated the two germline ends. CDR3 length: 18 amino acids. The germline gives CDR1 SGHDN, CDR2 FVKESK. This CDR3 is CASSQDGRVGTVNTEAFF. The CDR3 DNA sequence: TGTGCCAGCAGCCAAGATGGGAGGGTGGGCACAGTGAACACTGAAGCTTTCTTT.

This chain connects TRBV7-9 to TRBJ2-1; D not certain. The germline V gene has CDR1 SEHNR and CDR2 FQNEAQ (reference sequence). Trimming took off 2 bases at V and 6 bases at J, with 5 bases between the two ends. This CDR3 comprises 12 residues. CDR3 sequence reads: CASSLLFNEQFF. The DNA for the CDR3 is TGTGCCAGCAGCTTACTATTCAATGAGCAGTTCTTC.

The chain joins TRBV27 to TRBJ2-7; D is undetermined. This CDR3 is 13 amino acids long. From germline, CDR1 is MNHEY and CDR2 SMNVEV (reference sequence). V was clipped by 5 bases and J by 2 bases, with 10 bases between them. CDR3 in DNA: TGTGCCAGCAGTCTAGGCGAACCCTACGAGCAGTACTTC. Residues: CASSLGEPYEQYF.

The chain combines TRBV30 with TRBJ1-1; D gene uncertain. The CDR3 contains 14 residues. Germline assignment: CDR1 GTSNPN and CDR2 SVGIG (reference sequence). The ends were cut back, 1 base at V and 1 base at J, with 10 bases in the middle. CDR3 DNA sequence: TGTGCCTGGAGTGCCCGTCGGGGGAACACTGAAGCTTTCTTT. It yields the protein CAWSARRGNTEAFF.

This rearrangement joins TRBV7-9 to TRBJ2-2; 7 bases are a match to TRBD2. The ends lost 5 bases at V and 2 bases at J; junction bases unmatched: 8. Per the germline V gene, CDR1 is SEHNR and CDR2 is FQNEAQ (reference sequence). There are 16 residues in the CDR3. In DNA, the CDR3 is TGTGCCAGCAGCCAGTCAAGCGGGGTTAACACCGGGGAGCTGTTTTTT. Translated, it gives CASSQSSGVNTGELFF.

J is TRBJ1-5 and V is TRBV29-1, with D unresolved. The germline CDR1 and CDR2 sequences are SQVTM and ANQGSEA. The CDR3 covers 13 residues. Deletions cut 2 bases from V and 6 bases from J, with 11 bases between. Written as DNA, the CDR3 is TGCAGCGTTGAACTCGGAGCCGGTCAGCCCCAGCATTTT. Protein: CSVELGAGQPQHF.

V gene TRBV9 combines with J gene TRBJ2-1, with 11 nucleotides matching TRBD2. The CDR3 runs 16 residues. J was trimmed by 5 bases and V by 0 bases; bases with no gene match: 4. Germline loops: CDR1 SGDLS, CDR2 YYNGEE. CDR3 in amino acids: CASSVDLAGGNNEQFF. The CDR3 DNA sequence: TGTGCCAGCAGCGTAGACCTAGCGGGAGGAAACAATGAGCAGTTCTTC.

The chain recombines TRBV5-1 with TRBJ2-7; 7 bases agree with TRBD2. Trimming at V came to 3 bases and at J to 2 bases, leaving 8 bases not matched to a gene. The CDR3 is made up of 15 amino acids. Germline CDR1 is SGHRS and CDR2 is YFSETQ. The chain's CDR3 is CASSSGGWVTYEQYF. The CDR3 region has the DNA TGCGCCAGCAGCTCCGGGGGGTGGGTTACCTACGAGCAGTACTTC.

This chain links TRBV5-1 with TRBJ2-1, with 8 positions matching TRBD1. The CDR3 runs 15 residues. The V and J ends lost 0 bases and 5 bases, in that order; junction bases with no gene match: 4. Germline V gene sequence: CDR1 SGHRS, CDR2 YFSETQ. The CDR3 bases are TGCGCCAGCAGCTTGGGACAGGGGAACGACAATGAGCAGTTCTTC. It translates to CASSLGQGNDNEQFF.

This chain uses TRBV7-8 with TRBJ2-3; 14 bases align to TRBD2. After removal of 3 bases from V and 5 bases from J, the junction contained 4 bases not matched to a gene. Germline V gene sequence: CDR1 SGHVS, CDR2 FQNEAQ. The CDR3 runs to 16 residues. CDR3 nucleotides: TGTGCCAGCAGCTTCCGGACTAGCGGGGGGCGAGATACGCAGTATTTT. Translation: CASSFRTSGGRDTQYF.

The V call is TRBV12-2, the J call TRBJ2-1; the table's D gene call, TRBD2, was not cross checked with the DNA. TRBV12-2 is labeled a pseudogene. The CDR3 totals 17 residues. Here the CDR3 reads CASRLELLAPFYNEQFF. For the CDR3, the DNA is TGTGCAAGTCGCTTAGAATTGCTAGCCCCATTTTACAATGAGCAGTTCTTC.

The V gene is TRBV6-5, the J gene TRBJ1-1, with 10 bases lining up with TRBD1. The CDR3 extends over 15 amino acids. Trimming at V came to 5 bases and at J to 5 bases, leaving 8 bases not matched to a gene. Per germline, CDR1 MNHEY and CDR2 SVGAGI. This chain's CDR3 is CASSRQGAGSTEAFF. As DNA, the CDR3 is TGTGCCAGCAGTCGACAGGGGGCGGGAAGTACTGAAGCTTTCTTT.

The chain employs TRBV11-3 and TRBJ2-1; TRBD2 agrees at 14 bases. Germline CDR1 reads SGHNT; CDR2 reads YENEEA. The CDR3 is 16 residues long. The trim removed 3 bases at V and 6 bases at J, leaving 4 bases unmatched. The CDR3 protein is CASSFGTSGSGNEQFF. CDR3 DNA sequence: TGTGCCAGCAGCTTCGGGACTAGCGGGAGTGGCAATGAGCAGTTCTTC.

This chain uses TRBV30 with TRBJ1-6, with TRBD1 matching over 9 bases. The germline gives CDR1 GTSNPN, CDR2 SVGIG (reference sequence). There are 16 residues in the CDR3. The V gene end was trimmed by 4 bases and the J gene end by 7 bases; junction bases not matched to a gene: 11. Written as DNA, the CDR3 is TGTGCCTGGACTCTGGACAGGGGAGCTTTAAATTCACCCCTCCACTTT. Its protein is CAWTLDRGALNSPLHF. The variable domain in full, with the rest retrieved from reference TRBV30 and TRBJ1-6, is SQTIHQWPATLVQPVGSPLSLECTVEGTSNPNLYWYRQAAGRGLQLLFYSVGIGQISSEVPQNLSASRPQDRQFILSSKKLLLSDSGFYLCAWTLDRGALNSPLHFGNGTRLTVT.

V and J are TRBV10-2 and TRBJ2-5, with unresolved D. The germline CDR1 and CDR2 sequences are WSHSY and SAAADI. Trimming took 0 bases from V and 5 from J, leaving 4 bases between them. This CDR3 is 12 amino acids long. CDR3 in DNA: TGCGCCAGCAGTGAGTCGCGGGAGACCCAGTACTTC. As protein: CASSESRETQYF.

The rearrangement joins TRBV10-2 to TRBJ2-7; 7 nucleotides agree with TRBD2. Trimming removed 0 bases from V and 3 bases from J; junction bases left unmatched: 11. This CDR3 has 17 residues. Germline CDR1 WSHSY, CDR2 SAAADI. The CDR3 region is CASSESGGTFSNYEQYF. CDR3 sequence (DNA): TGCGCCAGCAGTGAGTCGGGGGGGACCTTTTCTAACTACGAGCAGTACTTC.

The J gene is TRBJ2-7, the V gene TRBV5-1, with 7 bases aligning to TRBD1. The germline CDR1 and CDR2 sequences are SGHRS and YFSETQ. The CDR3 runs to 15 residues. The junction had 9 bases not matched to a gene; V was cut back by 2 bases and J by 4 bases. The chain's CDR3 is CASSFLFGTEYEQYF. CDR3 nucleotides: TGCGCCAGCAGCTTCTTATTCGGGACAGAGTACGAGCAGTACTTC.

The chain has TRBV6-5 and TRBJ2-7, with D maybe TRBD1 (5 bases). CDR3 size: 14 residues. Per the germline V gene, CDR1 is MNHEY and CDR2 is SVGAGI. V lost 0 bases and J 7 bases, leaving 13 bases between the germline ends. CDR3 coding DNA: TGTGCCAGCAGTTACTCGAAAAGGGGTGGGGAGCAGTACTTC. It codes for CASSYSKRGGEQYF.

V usage is TRBV6-5 and J usage is TRBJ1-4, with D unresolved. With 2 bases removed from V and 6 bases from J, the gap between germline ends came to 10 bases. CDR1 and CDR2 from the germline V gene are MNHEY and SVGAGI. This CDR3 has 14 residues. CDR3 in amino acids: CASSYRGIDEKLFF. In DNA form, the CDR3 reads TGTGCCAGCAGTTACCGAGGGATCGATGAAAAACTGTTTTTT.